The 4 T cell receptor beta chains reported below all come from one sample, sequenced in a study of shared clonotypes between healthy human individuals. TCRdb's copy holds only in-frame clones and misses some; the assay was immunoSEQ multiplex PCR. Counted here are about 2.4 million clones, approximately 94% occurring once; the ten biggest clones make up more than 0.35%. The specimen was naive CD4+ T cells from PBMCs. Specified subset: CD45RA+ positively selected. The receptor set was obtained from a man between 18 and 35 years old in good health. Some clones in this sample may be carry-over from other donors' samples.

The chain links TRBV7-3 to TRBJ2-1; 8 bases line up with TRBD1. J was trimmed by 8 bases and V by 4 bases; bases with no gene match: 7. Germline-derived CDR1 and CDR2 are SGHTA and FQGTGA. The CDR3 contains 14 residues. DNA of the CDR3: TGTGCCAGCAGCTACAGGGGGAGACCTCATGAGCAGTTCTTC. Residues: CASSYRGRPHEQFF.

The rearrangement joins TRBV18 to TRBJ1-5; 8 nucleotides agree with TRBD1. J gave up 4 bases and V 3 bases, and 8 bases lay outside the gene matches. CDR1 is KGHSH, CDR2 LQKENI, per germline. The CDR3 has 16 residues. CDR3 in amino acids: CASSPPGTGTNQPQHF. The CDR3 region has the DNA TGTGCCAGCTCACCTCCGGGGACAGGAACAAATCAGCCCCAGCATTTT.

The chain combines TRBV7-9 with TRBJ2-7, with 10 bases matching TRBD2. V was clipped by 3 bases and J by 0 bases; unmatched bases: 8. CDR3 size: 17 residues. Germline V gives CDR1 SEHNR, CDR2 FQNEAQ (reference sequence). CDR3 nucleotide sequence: TGTGCCAGCAGCTTGCAGACTGGACTAGCGGACTCCTACGAGCAGTACTTC. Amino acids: CASSLQTGLADSYEQYF.

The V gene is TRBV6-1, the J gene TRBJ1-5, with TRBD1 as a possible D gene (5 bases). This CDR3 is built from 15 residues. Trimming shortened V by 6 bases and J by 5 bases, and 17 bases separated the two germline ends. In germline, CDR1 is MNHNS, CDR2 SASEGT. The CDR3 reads CASRVRQSGYQPQHF. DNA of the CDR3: TGTGCCAGCAGAGTACGACAGTCTGGATATCAGCCCCAGCATTTT.